These 26 T cell receptor beta chains share one sample of origin, sequenced in a study of T cells in Graves' hyperthyroidism and ophthalmopathy. Authors of the study amplified TCR beta CDR3 regions from RNA transcripts. The primer set for the first-round RT-PCR of the TCR CDR3 was HTBI. TCRdb reprocessed the multiplex PCR reads via MiXCR and lists one record per CDR3 protein. Seen here are approximately 400,000 distinct CDR3 sequences, around a quarter observed once, and the top ten hold roughly 70%. The sample taken for sequencing was blood. These receptors originate from a man aged 45 to 65 with Graves' hyperthyroidism.

Only a few counts were recorded for this clonotype. The chain is built from TRBV6-2 or TRBV6-3 and TRBJ1-5; 7 positions match TRBD1. CDR1 is MNHEY and CDR2 is SVGEGT in the germline V gene. V lost 6 bases, J lost 9 bases, and 8 bases stayed unmatched. The CDR3 runs to 13 residues. CDR3 loop: CASSGQAARPQHF. The CDR3 region has the DNA TGTGCCAGCAGCGGACAGGCGGCTCGGCCCCAGCATTTT.

The chain recombines TRBV12-3 or TRBV12-4 with TRBJ2-3; 10 bases align to TRBD2. The ends lost 3 bases at V and 3 bases at J; junction bases unmatched: 3. There are 15 residues in the CDR3. The CDR3 region is CASSFRAGGTDTQYF. CDR3 nucleotides: TGTGCCAGCAGTTTCAGAGCGGGGGGGACAGATACGCAGTATTTT.

The rearrangement uses TRBV7-2 and TRBJ1-2; 10 positions match TRBD1. Germline trimming cut 7 bases from V and 4 bases from J; bases unmatched to any gene: 6. The CDR3 is 14 amino acids. Germline CDR1 SGHTA, CDR2 FQGNSA. Here the CDR3 DNA reads TGTGCCAGCACCTGGGACAGGGGTGCCTATGGCTACACCTTC. Its protein product is CASTWDRGAYGYTF. The full variable domain, completed using reference TRBV7-2 and TRBJ1-2, is GAGVSQSPSNKVTEKGKDVELRCDPISGHTALYWYRQSLGQGLEFLIYFQGNSAPDKSGLPSDRFSAERTGGSVSTLTIQRTQQEDSAVYLCASTWDRGAYGYTFGSGTRLTVV.

The chain joins TRBV6-6 to TRBJ2-3; TRBD1 is a possible D gene (5 bases). This CDR3 spans 13 amino acids. Looked up from germline, CDR1 is MNHNY and CDR2 is SVGAGI (reference sequence). V gave up 2 bases and J gave up 2 bases, with 5 bases separating them. CDR3 loop: CASSYGATDTQYF. DNA for the CDR3: TGTGCCAGCAGTTACGGGGCCACAGATACGCAGTATTTT.

This clonotype has only a few counts. The chain carries TRBV7-2 and TRBJ2-7; D ambiguous. Trimming pared 1 base from V and 0 bases from J, leaving 10 bases between. The germline V gene has CDR1 SGHTA and CDR2 FQGNSA. This CDR3 contains 15 residues. CDR3 coding DNA: TGTGCCAGCAGCTTAGGGTTCGGTCGCTCCTACGAGCAGTACTTC. Its translation: CASSLGFGRSYEQYF.

The J gene is TRBJ2-2, the V gene TRBV12-3 or TRBV12-4; D uncertain. The V end lost 5 bases, the J end lost 1 base, and 8 bases lay between the germline ends. This CDR3 is built from 14 residues. The CDR3 region has the DNA TGTGCCAGCAGTAACACAGTGAACACCGGGGAGCTGTTTTTT. It encodes CASSNTVNTGELFF.

The V call is TRBV27, the J call TRBJ1-4, with D unclear. V was pared by 5 bases and J by 8 bases, with 15 bases between. CDR3 length: 14 residues. Per the germline V gene, CDR1 is MNHEY and CDR2 is SMNVEV (reference sequence). The CDR3 loop reads CASSPERSREKLFF. The CDR3 region has the DNA TGTGCCAGCAGTCCGGAGAGATCCAGGGAAAAACTGTTTTTT. Using reference TRBV27 and TRBJ1-4 for the parts outside the CDR3, the full variable domain is EAQVTQNPRYLITVTGKKLTVTCSQNMNHEYMSWYRQDPGLGLRQIYYSMNVEVTDKGDVPEGYKVSRKEKRNFPLILESPSPNQTSLYFCASSPERSREKLFFGSGTQLSVL.

The chain carries TRBV20-1 and TRBJ1-2, with D tentatively TRBD1 (5 bases). This CDR3 has 12 amino acids. Germline values: CDR1 DFQATT, CDR2 SNEGSKA (reference sequence). V was shortened by 1 base and J by 8 bases, with 11 bases between the two germline ends. CDR3 residues: CSARATQGGYTF. As DNA, the CDR3 is TGCAGTGCTAGAGCCACCCAGGGCGGCTACACCTTC.

A few counts support this clonotype. V gene TRBV5-1 combines with J gene TRBJ2-1; TRBD2 might be the D (5 bases). The CDR3 is 14 residues long. V lost 2 bases and J lost 7, with 13 bases in between. Germline lookup yields CDR1 SGHRS and CDR2 YFSETQ. CDR3 sequence reads: CASSFSVGRNEQFF. CDR3 nucleotide sequence: TGCGCCAGCAGCTTTAGCGTAGGTCGGAATGAGCAGTTCTTC.

This sequence joins TRBV29-1 and TRBJ2-2; 7 bases agree with TRBD1. The CDR3 has 13 residues. The V segment lost 3 bases and the J segment 7 bases; nucleotides outside the gene matches: 5. Germline V gene sequence: CDR1 SQVTM, CDR2 ANQGSEA. The CDR3 nucleotides are TGCAGCGTTGATTTTAGGGGGCGCGGGGAGCTGTTTTTT. Its translation is CSVDFRGRGELFF.

This clonotype turned up a few times. J is TRBJ1-3 and V is TRBV28; D is uncertain. Per the germline V gene, CDR1 is MDHEN and CDR2 is SYDVKM. The CDR3 length is 16 residues. V gave up 1 base and J gave up 0 bases, with 10 bases separating them. CDR3 protein: CASSLSPDNSGNTIYF. DNA for the CDR3: TGTGCCAGCAGTTTATCCCCCGACAACTCTGGAAACACCATATATTTT.

The chain uses TRBV2 and TRBJ2-7, with D unclear. This CDR3 is built from 15 residues. Germline CDR1 SNHLY, CDR2 FYNNEI. Trimming removed 7 bases at V and 2 bases at J, with 18 bases between. The DNA of the CDR3 is TGTGCCAGCAACTGGATATCAGCCCCACCCTACGAGCAGTACTTC. Amino acid sequence: CASNWISAPPYEQYF.

V and J are TRBV12-3 or TRBV12-4 and TRBJ2-1, with 13 bases that match TRBD2. The V and J ends lost 1 base and 0 bases, in that order; junction bases with no gene match: 0. CDR3 length: 17 residues. The DNA of the CDR3 is TGTGCCAGCAGTTTAGGGACTAGCGGGAGCTCCTACAATGAGCAGTTCTTC. It yields the protein CASSLGTSGSSYNEQFF.

The rearrangement links TRBV19 to TRBJ2-1; 8 bases map to TRBD1. There are 14 residues in the CDR3. With V trimmed by 5 bases and J by 3 bases, 3 bases remained unmatched. CDR1 and CDR2 (germline): LNHDA, SQIVND (reference sequence). CDR3 sequence (DNA): TGTGCCAGTAGTCAGGGGGCTAGCTACAATGAGCAGTTCTTC. Amino acids: CASSQGASYNEQFF.

This rearrangement joins TRBV11-3 to TRBJ2-5, with D perhaps matching TRBD2 (7 bases). The CDR3 is 14 residues long. Looked up from germline, CDR1 is SGHNT and CDR2 is YENEEA. The V end was cut by 11 bases, the J end by 8 bases, with 24 bases between. The CDR3 sequence: CASGEGGSKFTQYF. CDR3 bases: TGTGCCTCAGGGGAGGGAGGCAGCAAATTTACCCAGTACTTC.

This clonotype was observed a few times. J is TRBJ2-2 and V is TRBV6-2 or TRBV6-3; D possibly uses TRBD1 or TRBD2 (5 bases each). V was pared by 0 bases and J by 8 bases, with 7 bases between. CDR1 is MNHEY and CDR2 is SVGEGT in the germline V gene. This CDR3 comprises 13 residues. CDR3 DNA: TGTGCCAGCAGTTACTCCTGGGGGGGGGAGCTGTTTTTT. Amino acid sequence: CASSYSWGGELFF.

This chain connects TRBV20-1 to TRBJ2-4; D remains ambiguous. Germline V gene data show CDR1 as DFQATT and CDR2 as SNEGSKA (reference sequence). This CDR3 comprises 11 residues. The V end was cut by 2 bases, the J end by 7 bases, with 6 bases between. CDR3 residues: CSARFMNIQYF. CDR3 nucleotide sequence: TGCAGTGCTAGATTTATGAACATTCAGTACTTC.

The table lists this clonotype with a few counts. The chain joins TRBV4-1 to TRBJ2-1; 7 bases are a match to TRBD1. The CDR3 loop spans 17 amino acids. Germline V gene data show CDR1 as MGHRA and CDR2 as YSYEKL. Trimming cost V 0 bases and J 2 bases; bases outside gene matches: 7. The CDR3 DNA sequence: TGCGCCAGCAGCCAAGATAGAGGCAGGGGGACCTACAATGAGCAGTTCTTC. Its protein is CASSQDRGRGTYNEQFF.

The V call is TRBV5-1, the J call TRBJ2-5; D not certain. The CDR3 is 13 residues long. Germline V gene data show CDR1 as SGHRS and CDR2 as YFSETQ. Trimming removed 4 bases at V and 0 bases at J, with 7 bases between. The CDR3 loop reads CASSASHQETQYF. The CDR3 region has the DNA TGCGCCAGCAGCGCCTCCCACCAAGAGACCCAGTACTTC. The variable domain in full, completed from reference TRBV5-1 and TRBJ2-5, reads KAGVTQTPRYLIKTRGQQVTLSCSPISGHRSVSWYQQTPGQGLQFLFEYFSETQRNKGNFPGRFSGRQFSNSRSEMNVSTLELGDSALYLCASSASHQETQYFGPGTRLLVL.

The chain carries TRBV28 and TRBJ2-2; 9 bases fit TRBD2. After removal of 11 bases from V and 5 bases from J, the junction contained 9 bases not matched to a gene. The CDR3 runs to 14 residues. Germline V gene sequence: CDR1 MDHEN, CDR2 SYDVKM. The CDR3 DNA sequence: TGTGCCGGTAGCGGGAGATCGCGGACCGGGGAGCTGTTTTTT. This gives the protein CAGSGRSRTGELFF.

V is TRBV24-1 and J is TRBJ2-3; 7 bases fit TRBD1. The CDR3 loop spans 16 amino acids. J lost 0 bases, V lost 3 bases, and 5 bases had no gene match. Germline assignment: CDR1 KGHDR and CDR2 SFDVKD. The CDR3 loop is CATSDLQGPSTDTQYF. CDR3 coding DNA: TGTGCCACCAGTGATCTACAGGGGCCTAGCACAGATACGCAGTATTTT.

This clonotype was seen a handful of times. The V and J genes are TRBV4-1 and TRBJ1-1; no reliable D call. The germline V gene has CDR1 MGHRA and CDR2 YSYEKL. V dropped 4 bases and J dropped 8 bases, with 17 bases sitting between them. CDR3 length: 14 residues. CDR3 region: CASSPRQRSLEAFF. The CDR3 region has the DNA TGCGCCAGCAGCCCCCGGCAGAGAAGTTTAGAAGCTTTCTTT.

This clonotype has only a few counts. This chain joins TRBV29-1 and TRBJ1-2, with D uncertain. CDR3 length equals 13 residues. Per germline, CDR1 SQVTM and CDR2 ANQGSEA. Trimming shortened V by 6 bases and J by 4 bases, and 15 bases separated the two germline ends. CDR3 sequence: CSVHLQGLYGYTF. The CDR3 coding sequence is TGCAGCGTGCATCTTCAAGGTCTCTATGGCTACACCTTC.

Ten or more counts support this clonotype. The chain joins TRBV3-1 to TRBJ2-1; D is undetermined. The germline CDR1 and CDR2 sequences are LGHDT and YNNKEL (reference sequence). The CDR3 has 13 amino acids. V gave up 1 base and J gave up 4 bases, with 5 bases separating them. The CDR3 loop is CASSQGSYNEQFF. In DNA form, the CDR3 reads TGTGCCAGCAGCCAAGGTAGTTACAATGAGCAGTTCTTC.

V is TRBV5-6 and J is TRBJ2-6; D possibly matches TRBD1 or TRBD2 (5 bases each). Germline V CDR1 and CDR2: SGHDT, YYEEEE. The length of the CDR3 is 15 residues. V lost 4 bases to trimming and J lost 2 bases, with 10 bases between them. CDR3 sequence: CASSIRETGANVLTF. The CDR3 region has the DNA TGTGCCAGCAGCATCAGGGAGACTGGGGCCAACGTCCTGACTTTC.

The chain combines TRBV13 with TRBJ2-5, with D perhaps matching TRBD2 (6 bases). V lost 5 bases to trimming and J lost 5 bases, with 18 bases between them. The CDR3 spans 15 residues. The germline V gene has CDR1 PRHDT and CDR2 FYEKMQ (reference sequence). The CDR3, as DNA: TGTGCCAGCAGCGCGGCTTGGGGAGGTGGGGAGACCCAGTACTTC. As protein: CASSAAWGGGETQYF.